The entry below gives a single T cell receptor (beta chain) sequence along with its context. It lacks a known antigen. No base quality information exists; no much larger clone differs at one position. The method behind the library was the immunoSEQ multiplex PCR assay. DNA from the CD4+ T cells that had been cultured and isolated underwent TCR beta CDR3 sequencing. Per the original workflow: The analysis removed non-productive TCR sequences, trimmed reads to the CDR3 region, and retained only CDR3s that were 7 or more amino acids long. Antigen-specific clonotypes were identified with the MANAFEST web app by comparing expansion in peptide wells against reference cultures. For clones to be considered positive, expansion at FDR<0.05 versus reference and all other wells, an odds ratio above 5, and a frequency above 0.1% in two replicate wells were required. Clonotypes significantly expanded in SARS-CoV-2 spike wells and in at least one common cold coronavirus spike condition were defined as cross-reactive. CDR3 similarity was assessed by Levenshtein distance using the stringdist R package, and unrooted trees were constructed with ape in R 3.6.1. As stored in TCRdb, this immuneACCESS dataset retains in-frame rearrangements with V and J assigned. A fraction of the clones does not appear; measured against another copy, unresolved V genes explain less than half of the discrepancy, and the remainder lacks a known reason. V, J and clone size are those of that table, while D and trimming were read from the DNA. The sample profile shows 55,000 to 70,000 clones; roughly 76% of them were found once. The ten largest clones add up to approximately 0.9% of the sample.

This entry is derived from a study of vaccination effects on CD4 cells after COVID-19 (dated by TCRdb to between 2021 and 2023). For the wider study: Post-vaccine samples across the study were collected a median of 72 days after the second dose, with a range of 14 to 241. The study compared SARS-CoV-2 spike-specific CD4+ TCR repertoires before and after mRNA vaccination in COVID-19 convalescent patients and infection-naive vaccine recipients. The full study included fewer than eleven COVID-19 convalescent patients and a few SARS-CoV-2-naive healthy vaccine recipients. Cultures from other donors in the study were sequenced using the Oncomine TCR Beta short-read assay on an Illumina iSeq 100. Study-wide conclusions, independent of this receptor: At late post-vaccination timepoints, both infection-induced and vaccine-induced clones showed marked clonal contraction, consistent with waning T cell responses. Among healthy vaccine recipients, nearly all vaccine-induced clones were SARS-CoV-2 mono-reactive, and only 1 of 255 was cross-reactive with common cold coronaviruses. The study was limited by a small number of convalescent patients and lacked early post-infection timepoints.

The ViraFEST assay stimulated PBMC with viral peptide pools and then used TCR sequencing to identify antigen-specific CD4+ T cell clonotypes by expansion. After roughly 11 days of culture, CD4+ T cells were isolated with the EasySep CD4+ T cell isolation kit. Participants received two doses of either the BNT162b2 or the mRNA-1273 mRNA SARS-CoV-2 vaccine. None of the healthy vaccine recipients had a prior SARS-CoV-2 infection, which was confirmed by nucleocapsid antibody tests that came back negative both before and after vaccination. Each well held two million PBMC cultured in IMDM containing about 5.4% human AB serum, 10 IU/ml IL-2 and gentamicin, along with 8 to 10 ug/ml peptides. Half of the culture medium was replaced with fresh IL-2-containing medium on days 3 and 7. Unless noted otherwise, every peptide stimulation condition was cultured in triplicate wells. Using Ficoll-Paque Plus gradient centrifugation, PBMC were separated from whole blood and then either used fresh or cryopreserved at -140C. The spike proteins of SARS-CoV-2 and of the common cold coronaviruses HCoV-NL63, HCoV-OC43 and HCoV-229E were spanned by overlapping peptide pools. The QIAamp micro DNA kit was used to extract genomic DNA from the cultured CD4+ T cells.

According to the germline V gene (reference sequence), CDR1 reads SEHNR and CDR2 reads FQNEAQ. A distance of 10 bases separates the germline ends of V and J, which lose 4 bases and 9 bases respectively. The CDR3 goes from the cysteine to the phenylalanine over 12 residues. The DNA shown is the 36-base CDR3, in frame from base 1. Source: CD4+ T cells from PBMCs cultured with HCoV-OC43 spike peptides, taken after COVID-19 vaccination. Per the publication, the cell subset or site label means: HCoV-OC43 spike overlapping peptide pool stimulation. The chain is assembled from TRBV7-9 and TRBJ2-1; the D gene is unclear. This receptor was identified in a human donor who received a COVID-19 vaccine. Here is the DNA: TGTGCCAGCAGCTCCACGGTTGGTGAGCAGTTCTTC. The encoded protein is CASSSTVGEQFF.